This T cell receptor (beta chain) comes out of a study of synovial regulatory T cells in juvenile arthritis (dated by TCRdb to 2013 to 2016). Some background on the complete study: Of the sequenced patients, over five received methotrexate, one received methotrexate plus infliximab, three were therapy-naive, and one had no treatment information. The study compared TCRbeta CDR3 repertoires of blood iaTreg cells, other blood Treg cells and synovial fluid Treg cells from matched patient samples. Effector T cell subsets were also sequenced in the study cohort for comparisons, but only blood and synovial fluid Treg cells are covered by the Treg dataset alone. Treg and Teff subsets from approximately 10 JIA patients with active disease were included in the TCR repertoire comparisons. The paper as a whole reports these results and caveats: Across patients, iaTreg TCR repertoires were largely private and overlapped partially with synovial Teff repertoires and blood CPL repertoires. Lower TCR diversity was observed in blood iaTreg cells than in other blood Treg cells, consistent with antigen-driven expansion. More CDR3 sequences were shared by synovial Treg cells with iaTreg cells than with other blood Treg cells, and a closer relation was confirmed by Chao-Jaccard similarity.

Taken from the germline V gene, the CDR1 and CDR2 loops are MNHNS and SASEGT. From its cysteine to its phenylalanine, the CDR3 spans 14 amino acids. The DNA is unrecorded. Worth noting for this clone: Its target antigen remains unknown.

TCR repertoires were obtained from roughly eleven juvenile idiopathic arthritis patients with active disease who had not reached inactive disease, of whom 3 were polyarticular and 8 were oligoarticular. The TCR-sequenced patients had a median age of around 11 years (range about 2.1-22.9) and median disease duration of roughly seven years (range 0.2-19.1). The samples for TCR repertoire analysis were obtained at two Italian centres. Peripheral blood mononuclear cells were separated using a Histopaque-1077 density gradient and frozen in roughly 90% FCS with approximately 10% DMSO. Preparation of the library involved the immunoSEQ multiplex PCR assay. Adaptive Biotechnologies carried out the TCRbeta CDR3 sequencing. On the authors' methods: To assess repertoire similarity, the researchers used the Chao-modified Jaccard index along with median clonotype overlap taken from 200 random subsamples at equal sample size. Similarity analyses used either productive nucleotide sequences or in silico-translated amino acid sequences. Hierarchical clustering with single linkage and t-SNE based on Chao-modified Jaccard distances were used to compare repertoires. Repertoire diversity was quantified with the Renyi index, after sample size normalisation, across a range of alpha values. The table comes from immuneACCESS by way of TCRdb, which keeps in-frame sequences with V and J called. Part of the clones is missing from these tables; in studies checked, under half for an unresolved V gene and the rest for unknown reasons. Clone size and V and J calls were adopted from that table, with D and trimming inferred from the DNA. In this sample's table one finds roughly 7,300 clones. Roughly 1.5% of the sample lies in the top ten.

Input material: Treg cells from blood. The label giving this sample's cell subset or site can be read as: remaining (HLA-DR-negative) circulating blood Treg cells. The sequence came from a donor younger than 30 with juvenile idiopathic arthritis. The sequence is built from TRBV6-1 and TRBJ2-3; TCRdb picks TRBD2, but there is no DNA to check that call. The CDR3 protein: CASSGGTSGNTQYF.